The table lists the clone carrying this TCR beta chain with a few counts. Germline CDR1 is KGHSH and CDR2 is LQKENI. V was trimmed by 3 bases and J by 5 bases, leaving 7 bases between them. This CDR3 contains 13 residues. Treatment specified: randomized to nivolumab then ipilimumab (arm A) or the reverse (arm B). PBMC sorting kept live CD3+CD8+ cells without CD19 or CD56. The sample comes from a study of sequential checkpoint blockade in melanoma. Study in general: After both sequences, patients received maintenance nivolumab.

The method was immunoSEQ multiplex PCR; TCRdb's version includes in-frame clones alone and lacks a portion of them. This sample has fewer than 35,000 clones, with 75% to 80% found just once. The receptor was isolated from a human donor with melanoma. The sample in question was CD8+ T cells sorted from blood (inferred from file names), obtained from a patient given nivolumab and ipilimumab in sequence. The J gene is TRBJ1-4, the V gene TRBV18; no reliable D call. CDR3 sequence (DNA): TGTGCCAGCTCACCCGGGAGGAATGAAAAACTGTTTTTT. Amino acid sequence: CASSPGRNEKLFF.